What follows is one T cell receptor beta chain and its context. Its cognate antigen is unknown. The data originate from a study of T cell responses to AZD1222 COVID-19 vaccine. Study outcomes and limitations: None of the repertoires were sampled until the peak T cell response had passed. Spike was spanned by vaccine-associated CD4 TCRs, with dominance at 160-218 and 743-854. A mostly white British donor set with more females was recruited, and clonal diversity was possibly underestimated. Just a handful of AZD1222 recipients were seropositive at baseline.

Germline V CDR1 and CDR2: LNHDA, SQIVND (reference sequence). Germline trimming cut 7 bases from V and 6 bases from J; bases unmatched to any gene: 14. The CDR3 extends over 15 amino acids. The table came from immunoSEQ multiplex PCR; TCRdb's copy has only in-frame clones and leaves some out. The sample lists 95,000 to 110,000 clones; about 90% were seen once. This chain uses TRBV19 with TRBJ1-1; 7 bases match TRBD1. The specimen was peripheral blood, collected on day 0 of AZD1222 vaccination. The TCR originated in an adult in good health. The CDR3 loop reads CASTATGRYLPEAFF. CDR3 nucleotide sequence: TGTGCCAGTACCGCGACAGGGCGATATTTACCTGAAGCTTTCTTT. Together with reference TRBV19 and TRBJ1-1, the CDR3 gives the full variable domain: DGGITQSPKYLFRKEGQNVTLSCEQNLNHDAMYWYRQDPGQGLRLIYYSQIVNDFQKGDIAEGYSVSREKKESFPLTVTSAQKNPTAFYLCASTATGRYLPEAFFGQGTRLTVV.